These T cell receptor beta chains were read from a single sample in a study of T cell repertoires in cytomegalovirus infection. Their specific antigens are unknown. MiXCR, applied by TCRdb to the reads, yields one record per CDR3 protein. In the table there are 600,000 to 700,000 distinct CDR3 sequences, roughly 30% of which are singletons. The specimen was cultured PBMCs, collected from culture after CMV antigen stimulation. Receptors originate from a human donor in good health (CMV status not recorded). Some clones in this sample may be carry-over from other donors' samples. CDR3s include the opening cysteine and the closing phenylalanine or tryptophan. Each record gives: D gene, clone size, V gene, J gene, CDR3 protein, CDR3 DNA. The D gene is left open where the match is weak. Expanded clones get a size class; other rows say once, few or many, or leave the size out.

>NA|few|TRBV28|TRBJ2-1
CASTRQDYNEQFF
TGTGCCAGCACCCGACAGGACTACAATGAGCAGTTCTTC
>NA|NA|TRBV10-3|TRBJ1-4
CAISDSPGTNNEKLFF
TGTGCCATCAGTGACAGTCCGGGAACCAATAATGAAAAACTGTTTTTT
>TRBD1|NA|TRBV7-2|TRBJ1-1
CASSFGQGLMAFF
TGTGCCAGCAGCTTCGGACAGGGCCTCATGGCTTTCTTT
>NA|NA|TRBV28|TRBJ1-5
CASSTQGEGLHQPQHF
TGTGCCAGCAGTACCCAGGGCGAGGGGCTACACCAGCCCCAGCATTTT
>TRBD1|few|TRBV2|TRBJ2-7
CASSEGAGGTYEQYF
TGTGCCAGCAGTGAAGGGGCAGGGGGCACGTACGAGCAGTACTTC
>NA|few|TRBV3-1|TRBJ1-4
CASSARGVNEKLFF
TGTGCCAGCAGCGCCAGAGGGGTTAATGAAAAACTGTTTTTT
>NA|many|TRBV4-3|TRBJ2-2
CASSQNDRDGGELFF
TGCGCCAGCAGCCAAAACGACCGGGACGGCGGGGAGCTGTTTTTT
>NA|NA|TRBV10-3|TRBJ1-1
CAISGSMNTEAFF
TGTGCCATCAGTGGGTCGATGAACACTGAAGCTTTCTTT
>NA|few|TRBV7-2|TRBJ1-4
CASSFGYGGAEKLFF
TGTGCCAGCAGCTTCGGGTACGGGGGGGCTGAAAAACTGTTTTTT
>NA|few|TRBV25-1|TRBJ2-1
CASILGDRAHEQFF
TGTGCCAGCATCCTTGGGGACCGTGCACATGAGCAGTTCTTC
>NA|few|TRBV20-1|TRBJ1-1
CSASRNTNTEAFF
TGCAGTGCTAGCCGAAACACGAACACTGAAGCTTTCTTT
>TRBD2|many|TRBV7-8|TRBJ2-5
CASSLERSGTRGETQYF
TGTGCCAGCAGCTTAGAGCGATCCGGGACTAGAGGGGAGACCCAGTACTTC
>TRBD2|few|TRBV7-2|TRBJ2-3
CASSLERGSTDTQYF
TGTGCCAGCAGCTTAGAGCGGGGGAGCACAGATACGCAGTATTTT
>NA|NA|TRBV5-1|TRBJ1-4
CASSLVVGGSEKLFF
TGCGCCAGCAGCTTGGTGGTCGGAGGGAGCGAAAAACTGTTTTTT
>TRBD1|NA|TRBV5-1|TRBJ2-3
CASSLERTGSTDTQYF
TGCGCCAGCAGCTTGGAAAGGACAGGGAGCACAGATACGCAGTATTTT
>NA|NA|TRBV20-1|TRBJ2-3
CSAGGLLRREDTQYF
TGCAGTGCTGGGGGACTCCTCCGACGTGAAGATACGCAGTATTTT
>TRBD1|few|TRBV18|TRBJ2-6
CASSPNRGRISGANVLTF
TGTGCCAGCTCGCCCAACAGGGGGCGAATTTCTGGGGCCAACGTCCTGACTTTC
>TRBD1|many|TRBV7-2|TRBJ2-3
CASSHRGKIPLRLGALGTQYF
TGTGCCAGCAGCCACAGGGGCAAAATCCCTCTACGCCTAGGTGCGCTTGGTACGCAGTATTTT
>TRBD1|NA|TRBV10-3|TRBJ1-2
CAITTGGDGYTF
TGTGCCATCACGACAGGGGGCGATGGCTACACCTTC
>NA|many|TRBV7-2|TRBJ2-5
CASSAKETQYF
TGTGCCAGCAGCGCCAAAGAGACCCAGTACTTC
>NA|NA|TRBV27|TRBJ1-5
CANSLNIWSNQPQHF
TGTGCCAACAGTTTAAACATTTGGAGCAATCAGCCCCAGCATTTT
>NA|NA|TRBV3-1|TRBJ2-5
CASSQALASQETQYF
TGTGCCAGCAGCCAAGCCCTAGCGAGTCAAGAGACCCAGTACTTC
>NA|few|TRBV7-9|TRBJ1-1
CASSLDTTEAFF
TGTGCCAGCAGCTTAGACACCACTGAAGCTTTCTTT
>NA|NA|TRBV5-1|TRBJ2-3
CASSLVGPGISSTDTQYF
TGCGCCAGCAGCTTGGTTGGGCCTGGGATATCTAGCACAGATACGCAGTATTTT
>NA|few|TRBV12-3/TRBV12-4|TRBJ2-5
CASSSTRGRKTQYF
TGTGCCAGCAGTTCCACCCGAGGGAGAAAGACCCAGTACTTC
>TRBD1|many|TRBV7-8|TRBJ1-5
CASSSGRDRGYQPQHF
TGTGCCAGCAGCTCGGGGAGGGACAGGGGGTATCAGCCCCAGCATTTT
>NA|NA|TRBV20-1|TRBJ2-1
CSARAVPGDSYNEQFF
TGCAGTGCTAGGGCAGTACCAGGAGACTCCTACAATGAGCAGTTCTTC
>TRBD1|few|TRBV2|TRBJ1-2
CASPSGTGDNYGYTF
TGTGCCAGCCCTTCCGGGACAGGCGACAACTATGGCTACACCTTC
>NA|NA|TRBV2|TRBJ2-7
CASSGDPRDAYF
TGTGCCAGCAGCGGGGACCCCCGGGATGCGTACTTC
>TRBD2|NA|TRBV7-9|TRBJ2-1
CASSFFRTSGYNEQFF
TGTGCCAGCAGCTTTTTCCGGACTAGCGGATACAATGAGCAGTTCTTC
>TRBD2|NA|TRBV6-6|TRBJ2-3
CASSRPTSGRGTDTQYF
TGTGCCAGCAGCCGCCCGACTAGCGGTCGGGGCACAGATACGCAGTATTTT
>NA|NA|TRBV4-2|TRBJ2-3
CASSRARGSTDTQYF
TGTGCCAGCAGCCGGGCCCGGGGGAGCACAGATACGCAGTATTTT
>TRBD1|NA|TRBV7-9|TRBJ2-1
CASSDRDRGGNEQFF
TGTGCCAGCAGCGACCGGGACAGGGGCGGTAATGAGCAGTTCTTC
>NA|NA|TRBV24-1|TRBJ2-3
CATRGDGDTQYF
TGTGCCACCAGAGGTGATGGAGATACGCAGTATTTT
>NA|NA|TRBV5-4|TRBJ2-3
CASSLVAATADTQYF
TGTGCCAGCAGCTTGGTCGCGGCGACGGCAGATACGCAGTATTTT
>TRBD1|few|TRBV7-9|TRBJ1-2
CASSLPSGTGSYGYTF
TGTGCCAGCAGCTTACCCTCCGGGACAGGCAGCTATGGCTACACCTTC
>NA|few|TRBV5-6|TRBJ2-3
CASTLTPWTRRTDTQYF
TGTGCCAGCACCTTAACCCCCTGGACCCGGAGAACAGATACGCAGTATTTT
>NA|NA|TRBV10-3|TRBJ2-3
CAISEPSGDTRTDTQYF
TGTGCCATCAGTGAGCCATCCGGGGACACCCGCACAGATACGCAGTATTTT
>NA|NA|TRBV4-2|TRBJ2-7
CASSQGDTSYEQYF
TGTGCCAGCAGCCAGGGTGACACTTCCTACGAGCAGTACTTC
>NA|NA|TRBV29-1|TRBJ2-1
CSVNTNRVRSYNEQFF
TGCAGCGTTAACACAAACAGGGTCCGGTCCTACAATGAGCAGTTCTTC
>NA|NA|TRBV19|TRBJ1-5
CASSIAQDRPQHF
TGTGCCAGTAGTATAGCACAGGATCGCCCCCAGCATTTT
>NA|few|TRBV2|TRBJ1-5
CASSEALHNQPQHF
TGTGCCAGCAGTGAAGCCCTGCACAATCAGCCCCAGCATTTT
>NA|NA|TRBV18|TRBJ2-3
CASSPSLEGDTQYF
TGTGCCAGCTCACCTTCCTTGGAGGGAGATACGCAGTATTTT
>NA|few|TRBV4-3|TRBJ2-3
CASSQGAQDTQYF
TGCGCCAGCAGCCAAGGGGCCCAAGATACGCAGTATTTT
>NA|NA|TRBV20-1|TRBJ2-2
CSAKGEANTGELFF
TGCAGTGCTAAAGGAGAGGCGAACACCGGGGAGCTGTTTTTT
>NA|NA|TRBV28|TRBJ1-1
CASSPLRDKDTEAFF
TGTGCCAGCAGCCCCTTACGGGATAAGGACACTGAAGCTTTCTTT
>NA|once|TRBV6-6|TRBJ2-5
CASSFRAVGQETQYF
TGTGCCAGCAGTTTCCGGGCGGTGGGACAAGAGACCCAGTACTTC
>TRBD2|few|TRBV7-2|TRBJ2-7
CASSLYRAGNTYEQYF
TGTGCCAGCAGCTTATACAGAGCGGGGAACACCTACGAGCAGTACTTC
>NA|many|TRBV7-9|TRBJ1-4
CASSLVSGGTEVNEKLFF
TGTGCCAGCAGCTTAGTTTCGGGGGGGACGGAAGTTAATGAAAAACTGTTTTTT
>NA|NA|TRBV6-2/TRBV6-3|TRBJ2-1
CASSPVGRYYNEQFF
TGTGCCAGCAGCCCCGTCGGACGTTACTACAATGAGCAGTTCTTC